These 27 T cell receptor beta chains were sequenced from one sample in a study of monozygotic twins with inflammatory bowel disease (dated by TCRdb to the late 2010s). The library relied on 5' RACE. Sequenced on an Illumina HiSeq 2500. TCRdb reprocessed the raw reads; every CDR3 protein sequence is a single record, and DNA is not supplied. The table kept for this sample lists more than 300,000 distinct CDR3 sequences. Of the sample, roughly 2.6% falls within the top ten clones. Sequencing was performed on blood. All receptors come from a human donor with ulcerative colitis or Crohn's disease, or a healthy co-twin of an affected twin (not recorded which).

The chain joins TRBV7-2 to TRBJ2-1; the D gene TCRdb calls, TRBD1, cannot be checked with no DNA. Germline CDR1 SGHTA, CDR2 FQGNSA. This CDR3 comprises 16 residues. The chain's CDR3 is CASSPRGQGTQNELFF.

CDR3 protein: CASSNGQGFYYEQYF. This chain links TRBV5-1 with TRBJ2-7; the D call of TRBD1 rests on TCRdb alone, since no DNA is present to check it. This CDR3 spans 15 amino acids. The germline CDR1 and CDR2 sequences are SGHRS and YFSETQ.

The chain employs TRBV7-9 and TRBJ1-2; TCRdb gives TRBD1 as the D gene, but with no DNA this cannot be confirmed. CDR1 is SEHNR and CDR2 is FQNEAQ in the germline V gene (reference sequence). The CDR3 runs 16 residues. The CDR3 sequence is CASSFAGQAQLYGYTF.

This chain uses TRBV7-6 with TRBJ1-1. The CDR3 consists of 14 residues. The germline gives CDR1 SGHVS, CDR2 FNYEAQ. The CDR3 sequence is CASSLALGDTEAFF.

J is TRBJ2-1 and V is TRBV20-1; checking the TCRdb D call of TRBD1 is not possible without DNA. The CDR3 sequence is 15 residues long. The germline gives CDR1 DFQATT, CDR2 SNEGSKA (reference sequence). CDR3 sequence reads: CSAQDRGLSYNEQFF.

The chain is built from TRBV30 and TRBJ1-5. Per the germline V gene, CDR1 is GTSNPN and CDR2 is SVGIG (reference sequence). The CDR3 sequence is 13 residues long. The CDR3: CAWSLTGNQPQHF.

The V and J genes are TRBV10-3 and TRBJ1-5; no DNA is available, so the TRBD1 call from TCRdb remains unchecked. CDR3 size: 16 residues. CDR1 is ENHRY, CDR2 SYGVKD, per germline. CDR3 sequence reads: CAIIDDRGDGNQPQHF.

The chain uses TRBV20-1 and TRBJ2-3. Germline values: CDR1 DFQATT, CDR2 SNEGSKA (reference sequence). This CDR3 has 15 residues. This chain's CDR3 is CSARDPTRSTDTQYF.

The V gene is TRBV20-1, the J gene TRBJ2-4; the D call from TCRdb, TRBD1, cannot be confirmed without DNA. CDR1 and CDR2 from the germline V gene are DFQATT and SNEGSKA (reference sequence). CDR3 length equals 15 residues. The CDR3 loop is CSARAQTESKNIQYF.

The gene calls are TRBV20-1 and TRBJ1-1; the TCRdb D gene call, TRBD1, has no DNA to confirm it. CDR3 length equals 13 residues. The germline CDR1 and CDR2 sequences are DFQATT and SNEGSKA (reference sequence). The chain's CDR3 is CSARGGPYTEAFF.

The chain carries TRBV7-3 and TRBJ2-1; TCRdb calls TRBD2, which cannot be checked without DNA. The V gene's germline CDR1 is SGHTA and CDR2 FQGTGA. The CDR3 has 14 amino acids. This CDR3 is CASSSGLPGNEQFF.

The chain employs TRBV12-3 or TRBV12-4 and TRBJ2-1; TCRdb reports TRBD2, a call that lacks DNA to check it against. This CDR3 region has 14 residues. The CDR3 sequence: CASSWPLRTHEQFF.

The rearrangement joins TRBV18 to TRBJ1-2; TCRdb outputs TRBD1, but without DNA this stays unchecked. The germline gives CDR1 KGHSH, CDR2 LQKENI. CDR3 length: 16 amino acids. The CDR3 region is CASSPPPGGAPYGYTF.

This sequence joins TRBV6-5 and TRBJ1-6; the D gene TCRdb calls, TRBD1, cannot be checked with no DNA. Germline lookup yields CDR1 MNHEY and CDR2 SVGAGI. The CDR3 loop spans 16 amino acids. CDR3 sequence: CASTHQQAPRNSPLHF.

The V gene is TRBV4-3, the J gene TRBJ2-1. The CDR3 is 15 residues long. Germline V CDR1 and CDR2: LGHNA, YSLEER. The CDR3: CASSQDRVSYNEQFF.

The genes are TRBV20-1 and TRBJ2-2. This CDR3 has 13 amino acids. In germline, CDR1 is DFQATT, CDR2 SNEGSKA (reference sequence). The CDR3 reads CSARDPRWGELFF.

The chain combines TRBV14 with TRBJ2-4. Germline CDR1 SGHDN, CDR2 FVKESK. The CDR3 has 11 residues. CDR3 in amino acids: CASSQANIQYF.

The V and J genes are TRBV28 and TRBJ1-2. From germline, CDR1 is MDHEN and CDR2 SYDVKM. This CDR3 spans 12 amino acids. The CDR3 is CASSQINYGYTF.

The chain recombines TRBV6-2 or TRBV6-3 with TRBJ2-1; lacking DNA, the TRBD2 call made by TCRdb goes unchecked. Germline V gene sequence: CDR1 MNHEY, CDR2 SVGEGT. The CDR3 sequence is 15 residues long. CDR3 loop: CASSFTSGAYNEQFF.

J is TRBJ2-2 and V is TRBV12-3 or TRBV12-4; TCRdb calls TRBD2, which cannot be checked without DNA. The CDR3 contains 12 residues. Here the CDR3 reads CASSPRSGELFF.

The chain joins TRBV27 to TRBJ2-5. The CDR3 runs to 13 residues. Germline V gene lookup returns CDR1 MNHEY and CDR2 SMNVEV (reference sequence). CDR3: CASSEATTETQYF.

The chain has TRBV5-4 and TRBJ1-4. This CDR3 is built from 14 residues. CDR1 is SGHNT and CDR2 is YYREEE in the germline V gene (reference sequence). The CDR3 reads CASSPRGNKEKLFF.

V usage is TRBV12-3 or TRBV12-4 and J usage is TRBJ1-6; TCRdb's D gene call, TRBD1, goes unchecked for lack of DNA. The CDR3 spans 14 residues. CDR3 in amino acids: CASTDGGRSSPLHF.

The chain employs TRBV6-5 and TRBJ2-1; the D gene TCRdb calls, TRBD2, cannot be checked with no DNA. The CDR3 is 15 residues long. CDR1 is MNHEY and CDR2 is SVGAGI in the germline V gene. The CDR3 spells CASSYSGTPREEQFF.

The rearrangement links TRBV30 to TRBJ1-3. This CDR3 has 14 amino acids. CDR1 is GTSNPN and CDR2 is SVGIG in the germline V gene (reference sequence). CDR3 amino acids: CACSVISPGNTIYF. Full variable domain (remainder filled in from reference TRBV30 and TRBJ1-3): SQTIHQWPATLVQPVGSPLSLECTVEGTSNPNLYWYRQAAGRGLQLLFYSVGIGQISSEVPQNLSASRPQDRQFILSSKKLLLSDSGFYLCACSVISPGNTIYFGEGSWLTVV.

The chain recombines TRBV6-2 or TRBV6-3 with TRBJ2-7; the D gene TCRdb calls, TRBD1, cannot be checked with no DNA. Looked up from germline, CDR1 is MNHEY and CDR2 is SVGEGT. CDR3 length: 16 amino acids. This CDR3 is CASSRNRDRGSYEQYF.

V gene TRBV5-4 combines with J gene TRBJ2-1; absent DNA, TCRdb's TRBD1 call cannot be checked. Germline CDR1 and CDR2: SGHNT and YYREEE (reference sequence). The CDR3 consists of 16 residues. Here the CDR3 reads CASSPSRRGPYNEQFF.